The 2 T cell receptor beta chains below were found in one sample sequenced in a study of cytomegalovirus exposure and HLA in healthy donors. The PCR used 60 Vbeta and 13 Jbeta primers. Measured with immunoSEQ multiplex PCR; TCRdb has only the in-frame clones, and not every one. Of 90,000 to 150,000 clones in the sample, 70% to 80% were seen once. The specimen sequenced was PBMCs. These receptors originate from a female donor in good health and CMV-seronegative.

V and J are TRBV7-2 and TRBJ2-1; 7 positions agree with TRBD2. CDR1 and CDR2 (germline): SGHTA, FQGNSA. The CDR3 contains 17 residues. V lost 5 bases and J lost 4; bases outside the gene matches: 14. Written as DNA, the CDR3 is TGTGCCAGCAGCGCATTCGGGACTAACCCTACTTACAATGAGCAGTTCTTC. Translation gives CASSAFGTNPTYNEQFF.

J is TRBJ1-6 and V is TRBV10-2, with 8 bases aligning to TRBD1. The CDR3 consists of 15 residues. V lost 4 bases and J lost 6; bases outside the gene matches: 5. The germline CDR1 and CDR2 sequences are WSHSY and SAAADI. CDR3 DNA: TGCGCCAGCAGTGGCGGACAGGGACTTAATTCACCCCTCCACTTT. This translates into CASSGGQGLNSPLHF.